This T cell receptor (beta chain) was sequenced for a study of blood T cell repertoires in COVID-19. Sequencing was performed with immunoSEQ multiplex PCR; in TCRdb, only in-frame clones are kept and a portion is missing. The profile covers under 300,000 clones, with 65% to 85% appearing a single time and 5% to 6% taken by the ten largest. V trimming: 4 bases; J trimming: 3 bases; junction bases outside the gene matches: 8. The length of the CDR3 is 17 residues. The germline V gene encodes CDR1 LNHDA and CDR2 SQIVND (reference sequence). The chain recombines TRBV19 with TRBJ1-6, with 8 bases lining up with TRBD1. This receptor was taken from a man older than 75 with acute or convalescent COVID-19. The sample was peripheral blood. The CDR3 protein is CASSNGQGQFYNSPLHF. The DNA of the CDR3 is TGTGCCAGTAGTAACGGACAGGGTCAGTTCTATAATTCACCCCTCCACTTT.